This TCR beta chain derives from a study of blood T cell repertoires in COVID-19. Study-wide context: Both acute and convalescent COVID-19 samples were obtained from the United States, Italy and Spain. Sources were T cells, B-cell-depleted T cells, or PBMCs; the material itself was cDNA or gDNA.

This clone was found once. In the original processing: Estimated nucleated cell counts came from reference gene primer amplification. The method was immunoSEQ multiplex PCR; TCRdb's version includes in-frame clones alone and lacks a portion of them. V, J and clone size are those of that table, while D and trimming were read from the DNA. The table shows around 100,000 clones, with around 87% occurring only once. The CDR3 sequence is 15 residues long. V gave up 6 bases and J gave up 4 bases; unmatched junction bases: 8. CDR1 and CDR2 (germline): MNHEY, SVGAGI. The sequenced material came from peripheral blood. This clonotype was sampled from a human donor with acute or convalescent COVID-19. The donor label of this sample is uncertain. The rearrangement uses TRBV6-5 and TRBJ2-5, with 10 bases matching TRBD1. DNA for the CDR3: TGTGCCAGCAGATCTGACCGGGACAGGGGAGAGACCCAGTACTTC. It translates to CASRSDRDRGETQYF.